The 14 T cell receptor beta chains in this list originate from one sample, sequenced in a study of blood T cell repertoires in COVID-19. Here immunoSEQ multiplex PCR was the method, and the copy in TCRdb shows in-frame clones only, minus some. The data contain around 62,000 clones, 88% of them singletons. Sample: PBMCs or T cells enriched from blood (not recorded which). The origin of the receptors is a woman in her thirties or forties who had recovered from COVID-19.

This clone was observed a few times. This chain joins TRBV19 and TRBJ2-1, with TRBD2 matching 9 bases. Trimming at V came to 6 bases and at J to 8 bases, leaving 8 bases not matched to a gene. Germline V gene sequence: CDR1 LNHDA, CDR2 SQIVND (reference sequence). The CDR3 is 14 amino acids. The CDR3 DNA reads as TGTGCCAGTAGCCAGGGACTAGCATCGCATGAGCAGTTCTTC. Translating it yields CASSQGLASHEQFF.

A few counts support this clone. The chain uses TRBV27 and TRBJ1-2; TRBD1 might be the D (5 bases). Germline-derived CDR1 and CDR2 are MNHEY and SMNVEV (reference sequence). This CDR3 is built from 16 residues. Trimming stripped 6 bases from V and 5 bases from J, with 22 bases between. CDR3 sequence reads: CASRGIREGLGYGYTF. Written as DNA, the CDR3 is TGTGCCAGCAGGGGCATAAGGGAGGGGTTAGGTTATGGCTACACCTTC.

This CDR3 reads CASSLLGERSSYEQYF. The CDR3 nucleotides are TGTGCCAGCTCACTACTTGGGGAGAGAAGCTCCTACGAGCAGTACTTC. The chain recombines TRBV18 with TRBJ2-7, with D tentatively TRBD2 (5 bases). Germline CDR1 KGHSH, CDR2 LQKENI. Trimming removed 4 bases at V and 0 bases at J, with 16 bases between. This CDR3 region has 16 residues.

The chain joins TRBV10-2 to TRBJ2-1; 16 nucleotides match TRBD2. The junction had 14 bases not matched to a gene; V was cut back by 5 bases and J by 10 bases. Germline V gene data show CDR1 as WSHSY and CDR2 as SAAADI. The CDR3 has 18 amino acids. CDR3 coding DNA: TGCGCCAGCAGTCCCTTTCGGGGACTAGCGGGGGGGCCCAAGGAGCAGTTCTTC. Protein: CASSPFRGLAGGPKEQFF.

This clone was observed a single time. V is TRBV6-2 or TRBV6-3 and J is TRBJ1-5; D might be TRBD1 (5 bases). Trimming left V 4 bases short and J 4 bases short, with 11 bases between. The CDR3 runs to 14 residues. Germline V gives CDR1 MNHEY, CDR2 SVGEGT. DNA for the CDR3: TGTGCCAGCAGTTCTGACAGTAGTAATCAGCCCCAGCATTTT. This sequence encodes CASSSDSSNQPQHF.

This clone was observed a handful of times. This chain uses TRBV3-1 (or the pseudogene TRBV3-2) with TRBJ2-1, with D tentatively TRBD1 (7 bases). The germline CDR1 and CDR2 sequences are LGHDT and YNNKEL (reference sequence). The CDR3 spans 15 residues. V gave up 0 bases and J gave up 3 bases, with 9 bases separating them. The CDR3 reads CASSQDRGDYNEQFF. The CDR3 DNA reads as TGTGCCAGCAGCCAAGACAGGGGGGACTACAATGAGCAGTTCTTC.

The V call is TRBV6-1, the J call TRBJ1-1; 7 bases match TRBD1. This CDR3 is built from 14 residues. V shed 3 bases, J shed 6 bases, and the junction held 7 bases outside the gene matches. The germline V gene encodes CDR1 MNHNS and CDR2 SASEGT. CDR3 sequence (DNA): TGTGCCAGCAGTGAGGGACAGCTCCCCCCTGAAGCTTTCTTT. Translated, it gives CASSEGQLPPEAFF.

This clone showed up just a few times. The chain links TRBV5-1 to TRBJ1-6; 8 bases are a match to TRBD1. The length of the CDR3 is 15 residues. In germline, CDR1 is SGHRS, CDR2 YFSETQ. J lost 7 bases, V lost 0 bases, and 3 bases had no gene match. In DNA form, the CDR3 reads TGCGCCAGCAGCTTGGATACAGGGGGGAATTCACCCCTCCACTTT. Translating gives CASSLDTGGNSPLHF.

The rearrangement uses TRBV5-6 and TRBJ2-1; 10 nucleotides align to TRBD2. Germline-derived CDR1 and CDR2 are SGHDT and YYEEEE. After removal of 6 bases from V and 8 bases from J, the junction contained 8 bases not matched to a gene. The CDR3 has 14 residues. The CDR3 nucleotides are TGTGCCAGCAAAGATGAGCGGGGGGGAGATGAGCAGTTCTTC. Amino acid sequence: CASKDERGGDEQFF.

This rearrangement joins TRBV20-1 to TRBJ1-6; 10 nucleotides align to TRBD1. CDR3 length equals 14 residues. Germline V lookup: CDR1 DFQATT, CDR2 SNEGSKA (reference sequence). V lost 3 bases and J lost 7; bases outside the gene matches: 3. CDR3 sequence: CSASRDRGNSPLHF. DNA of the CDR3: TGCAGTGCTAGTCGGGACAGGGGCAATTCACCCCTCCACTTT.

The chain has TRBV9 and TRBJ1-1; possibly TRBD1 for D (5 bases). Per the germline V gene, CDR1 is SGDLS and CDR2 is YYNGEE. The CDR3 contains 15 residues. Trimming took off 0 bases at V and 0 bases at J, with 9 bases between the two ends. The CDR3 region is CASSVGLDMNTEAFF. The CDR3 nucleotides are TGTGCCAGCAGCGTAGGTTTGGACATGAACACTGAAGCTTTCTTT.

The chain has TRBV19 and TRBJ1-1; a weak D match, TRBD1 (5 bases). The CDR3 runs 13 residues. Trimming took off 10 bases at V and 1 base at J, with 13 bases between the two ends. Per the germline V gene, CDR1 is LNHDA and CDR2 is SQIVND (reference sequence). The CDR3 region has the DNA TGTGCCACCACAGCTCAGGGGAACACTGAAGCTTTCTTT. Amino acids: CATTAQGNTEAFF.

The V and J genes are TRBV5-1 and TRBJ1-1, with D possibly matching TRBD1 (6 bases). CDR3 length equals 12 residues. Germline loops: CDR1 SGHRS, CDR2 YFSETQ. Deletions cut 5 bases from V and 5 bases from J, with 10 bases between. CDR3 protein: CASRRTETEAFF. The CDR3 bases are TGCGCCAGCAGACGGACAGAAACTGAAGCTTTCTTT. Drawing the rest from reference TRBV5-1 and TRBJ1-1, the complete variable domain is KAGVTQTPRYLIKTRGQQVTLSCSPISGHRSVSWYQQTPGQGLQFLFEYFSETQRNKGNFPGRFSGRQFSNSRSEMNVSTLELGDSALYLCASRRTETEAFFGQGTRLTVV.

The CDR3: CASSRTSGGFTDTQYF. In DNA, the CDR3 is TGCGCCAGCAGCAGAACTAGCGGGGGGTTCACAGATACGCAGTATTTT. The V and J genes are TRBV5-1 and TRBJ2-3, with 12 bases fitting TRBD2. CDR1 is SGHRS, CDR2 YFSETQ, per germline. This CDR3 has 16 amino acids. The J segment lost 2 bases and the V segment lost 4 bases, leaving 5 bases of the junction unmatched. Variable domain in full (rest from reference TRBV5-1 and TRBJ2-3): KAGVTQTPRYLIKTRGQQVTLSCSPISGHRSVSWYQQTPGQGLQFLFEYFSETQRNKGNFPGRFSGRQFSNSRSEMNVSTLELGDSALYLCASSRTSGGFTDTQYFGPGTRLTVL.